The rows below give T cell receptor beta chains drawn from one sample of a study of shared clonotypes between healthy human individuals. Using immunoSEQ multiplex PCR, the repertoire was profiled, and TCRdb retains in-frame clones only, with some absent. Seen here are roughly 2 million clones, about 95% observed once, and the top ten hold around 1.1%. The sequenced material came from naive CD8+ T cells sorted from blood. These receptors were obtained from a man aged 18 to 35 in good health. The CDR3 runs from the conserved cysteine through the conserved F or W. Fields, in order: clone size, V gene, D gene, J gene, CDR3 protein, CDR3 DNA. The D gene is left open where the match is weak. Expanded clones get a size class; other rows say once, few or many, or leave the size out.

NA	TRBV5-1	NA	TRBJ2-3	CASSLEAGTDTQYF	TGCGCCAGCAGCTTGGAAGCGGGCACAGATACGCAGTATTTT
NA	TRBV2	TRBD2	TRBJ2-3	CASGGLPMSTDTQYF	TGTGCCAGCGGGGGACTACCCATGAGCACAGATACGCAGTATTTT
NA	TRBV28	TRBD1	TRBJ1-1	CASSSGTGGSTEAFF	TGTGCCAGCAGTTCCGGGACAGGCGGTTCCACTGAAGCTTTCTTT
once	TRBV7-9	TRBD1	TRBJ2-1	CASSLSPDRGGNNEQFF	TGTGCCAGCAGCTTAAGCCCGGACAGGGGGGGAAACAATGAGCAGTTCTTC
NA	TRBV9	NA	TRBJ1-4	CASSVWDGNEKLFF	TGTGCCAGCAGCGTATGGGACGGGAATGAAAAACTGTTTTTT
NA	TRBV11-3	TRBD2	TRBJ2-1	CASSLATSGGVHNEQFF	TGTGCCAGCAGCTTAGCTACTAGCGGGGGAGTCCACAATGAGCAGTTCTTC
NA	TRBV2	TRBD1	TRBJ2-3	CATLGQSTDTQYF	TGTGCCACCCTGGGACAGAGCACAGATACGCAGTATTTT
NA	TRBV11-2	TRBD1	TRBJ2-7	CASRPDRGPYASYEQYF	TGTGCCAGCAGACCAGACAGGGGGCCATACGCCTCCTACGAGCAGTACTTC
NA	TRBV4-1	NA	TRBJ2-1	CASSQARTSLNEQFF	TGCGCCAGCAGCCAAGCTAGAACGTCGCTCAATGAGCAGTTCTTC
once	TRBV7-9	TRBD2	TRBJ2-1	CASSPLASGREMEQFF	TGTGCCAGCAGCCCCCTGGCTAGCGGGAGAGAAATGGAGCAGTTCTTC
NA	TRBV19	NA	TRBJ1-1	CASSIGRGFEAFF	TGTGCCAGTAGTATAGGACGGGGGTTTGAAGCTTTCTTT
NA	TRBV6-5	NA	TRBJ1-1	CASSYSFGTEAFF	TGTGCCAGCAGTTACTCTTTCGGGACTGAAGCTTTCTTT
NA	TRBV9	TRBD1	TRBJ1-2	CASSDGPGTAAGYTF	TGTGCCAGCAGCGACGGCCCCGGGACAGCGGCTGGCTACACCTTC
NA	TRBV27	NA	TRBJ1-2	CASSPTKNPIYGYTF	TGTGCCAGCAGTCCAACGAAGAACCCTATCTATGGCTACACCTTC
NA	TRBV6-5	NA	TRBJ1-1	CASSYSTGELDTEAFF	TGTGCCAGCAGTTACTCGACCGGGGAACTGGACACTGAAGCTTTCTTT
NA	TRBV6-5	NA	TRBJ2-7	CASSPDSSYEQYF	TGTGCCAGCAGCCCGGACAGTTCCTACGAGCAGTACTTC
few	TRBV6-1	NA	TRBJ1-1	CASSWTGMNTEAFF	TGTGCCAGCAGTTGGACGGGGATGAACACTGAAGCTTTCTTT
NA	TRBV28	TRBD2	TRBJ2-5	CASSTMTSLQETQYF	TGTGCCAGCAGTACCATGACTAGCCTCCAAGAGACCCAGTACTTC
NA	TRBV7-9	TRBD1	TRBJ1-2	CASSLATGGETNYGYTF	TGTGCCAGCAGCTTAGCGACAGGGGGCGAAACTAACTATGGCTACACCTTC
NA	TRBV5-6	NA	TRBJ2-7	CASSPGGSYEQYF	TGTGCCAGCAGCCCCGGAGGCTCCTACGAGCAGTACTTC
few	TRBV11-2	NA	TRBJ1-2	CASSLAEDYGYTF	TGTGCCAGCAGCTTAGCGGAGGACTATGGCTACACCTTC
NA	TRBV6-6	TRBD2	TRBJ2-1	CCSGGPYNEQFF	TGCTGTAGCGGGGGGCCTTACAATGAGCAGTTCTTC
NA	TRBV28	NA	TRBJ1-1	CASSFRPNTEAFF	TGTGCCAGCAGTTTTCGGCCCAACACTGAAGCTTTCTTT
once	TRBV5-1	NA	TRBJ2-2	CASSLEVTGELFF	TGCGCCAGCAGCTTAGAGGTAACCGGGGAGCTGTTTTTT
NA	TRBV18	NA	TRBJ2-1	CASSPTQGETGEGYIGNEQFF	TGTGCCAGCTCACCGACGCAGGGCGAGACAGGGGAGGGTTACATAGGCAATGAGCAGTTCTTC
NA	TRBV7-9	TRBD2	TRBJ2-2	CASSLHVAGTSGELFF	TGTGCCAGCAGCTTACACGTAGCGGGGACATCCGGGGAGCTGTTTTTT